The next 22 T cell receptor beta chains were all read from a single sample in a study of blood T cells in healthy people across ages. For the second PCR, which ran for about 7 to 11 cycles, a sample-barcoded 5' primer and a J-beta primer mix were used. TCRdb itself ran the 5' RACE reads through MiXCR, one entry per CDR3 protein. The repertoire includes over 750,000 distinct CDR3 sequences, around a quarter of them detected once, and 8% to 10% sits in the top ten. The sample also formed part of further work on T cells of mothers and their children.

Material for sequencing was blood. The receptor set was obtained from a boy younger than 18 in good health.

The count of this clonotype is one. The CDR3 protein is CASRESSPAYEQYF. The CDR3 DNA is TGTGCCAGCAGAGAAAGCAGCCCCGCCTACGAGCAGTACTTC. V usage is TRBV6-6 and J usage is TRBJ2-7; D unclear. CDR3 length: 14 amino acids. Germline assignment: CDR1 MNHNY and CDR2 SVGAGI (reference sequence). V was cut by 6 bases and J by 2 bases, with 14 bases left in between.

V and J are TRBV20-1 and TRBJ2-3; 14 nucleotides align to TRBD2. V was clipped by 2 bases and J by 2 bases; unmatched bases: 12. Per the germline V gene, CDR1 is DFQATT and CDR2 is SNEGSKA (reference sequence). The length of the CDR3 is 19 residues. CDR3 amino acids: CSARHPGLAGAAITDTQYF. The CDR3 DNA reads TGCAGTGCTAGACATCCGGGACTAGCGGGAGCCGCAATCACAGATACGCAGTATTTT.

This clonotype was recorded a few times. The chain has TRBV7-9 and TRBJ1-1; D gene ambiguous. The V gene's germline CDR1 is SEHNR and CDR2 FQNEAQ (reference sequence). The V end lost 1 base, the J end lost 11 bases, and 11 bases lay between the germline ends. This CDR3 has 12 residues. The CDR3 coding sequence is TGTGCCAGCAGCTTAGAAGTGGAAGCGGCTTTCTTT. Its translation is CASSLEVEAAFF.

The CDR3 DNA reads as TGCGCCAGCAGCCTGGCCGGGAAAGATGGCTACACCTTC. Residues: CASSLAGKDGYTF. The chain is built from TRBV5-1 and TRBJ1-2; D is unresolved. The CDR3 covers 13 residues. The germline V and J ends were trimmed by 4 bases and 6 bases, with 13 bases remaining between them. Per germline, CDR1 SGHRS and CDR2 YFSETQ. The full variable domain, with the rest looked up from reference TRBV5-1 and TRBJ1-2, is KAGVTQTPRYLIKTRGQQVTLSCSPISGHRSVSWYQQTPGQGLQFLFEYFSETQRNKGNFPGRFSGRQFSNSRSEMNVSTLELGDSALYLCASSLAGKDGYTFGSGTRLTVV.

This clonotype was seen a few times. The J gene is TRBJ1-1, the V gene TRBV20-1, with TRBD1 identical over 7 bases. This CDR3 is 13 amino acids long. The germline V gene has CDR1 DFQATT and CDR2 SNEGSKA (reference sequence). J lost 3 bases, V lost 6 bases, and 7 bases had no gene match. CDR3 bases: TGCAGTGCGCCACAGGGGCGAGACACTGAAGCTTTCTTT. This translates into CSAPQGRDTEAFF.

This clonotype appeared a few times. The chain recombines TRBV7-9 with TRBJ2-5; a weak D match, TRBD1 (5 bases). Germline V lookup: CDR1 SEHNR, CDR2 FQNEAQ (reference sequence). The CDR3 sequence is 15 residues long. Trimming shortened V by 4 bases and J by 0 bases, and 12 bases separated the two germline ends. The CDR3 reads CASSYIGRDQETQYF. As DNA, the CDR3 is TGTGCCAGCAGCTATATCGGCAGGGACCAAGAGACCCAGTACTTC. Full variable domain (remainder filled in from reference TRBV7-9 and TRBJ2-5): DTGVSQNPRHKITKRGQNVTFRCDPISEHNRLYWYRQTLGQGPEFLTYFQNEAQLEKSRLLSDRFSAERPKGSFSTLEIQRTEQGDSAMYLCASSYIGRDQETQYFGPGTRLLVL.

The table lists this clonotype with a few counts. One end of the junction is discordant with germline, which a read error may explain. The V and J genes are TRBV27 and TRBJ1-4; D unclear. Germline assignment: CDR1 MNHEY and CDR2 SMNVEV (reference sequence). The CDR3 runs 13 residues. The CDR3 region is CASSLSGNEKLLF. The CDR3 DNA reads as TGTGCCAGCAGCTTGTCTGGTAATGAAAAACTGCTTTTT.

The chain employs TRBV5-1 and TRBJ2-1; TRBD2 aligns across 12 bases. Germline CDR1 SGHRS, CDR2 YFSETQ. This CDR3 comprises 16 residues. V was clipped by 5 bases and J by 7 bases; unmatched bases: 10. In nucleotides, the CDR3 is TGCGCCAGCAGGGACGTGACTAGCGGGAGCCTTAATGAGCAGTTCTTC. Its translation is CASRDVTSGSLNEQFF.

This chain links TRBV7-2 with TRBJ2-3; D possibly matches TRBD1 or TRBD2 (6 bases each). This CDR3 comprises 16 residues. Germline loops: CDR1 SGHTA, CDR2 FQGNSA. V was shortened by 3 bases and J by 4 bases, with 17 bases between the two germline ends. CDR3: CASSLKGGFVPDTQYF. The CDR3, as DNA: TGTGCCAGCAGCTTGAAGGGGGGCTTCGTACCAGATACGCAGTATTTT.

In nucleotides, the CDR3 is TGCGCCAGCACCCGACAGGAACAAGAGACCCAGTACTTC. Translated, it gives CASTRQEQETQYF. V usage is TRBV5-1 and J usage is TRBJ2-5, with D possibly matching TRBD1 (6 bases). Germline V gives CDR1 SGHRS, CDR2 YFSETQ. Trimming took off 6 bases at V and 2 bases at J, with 11 bases between the two ends. This CDR3 is built from 13 residues.

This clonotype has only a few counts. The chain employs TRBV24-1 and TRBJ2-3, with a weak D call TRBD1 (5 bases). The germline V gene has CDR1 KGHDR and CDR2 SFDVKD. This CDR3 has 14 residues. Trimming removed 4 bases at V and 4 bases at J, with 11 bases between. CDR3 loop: CATSEPGIADTQYF. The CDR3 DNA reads TGTGCCACCAGTGAGCCAGGGATAGCAGATACGCAGTATTTT.

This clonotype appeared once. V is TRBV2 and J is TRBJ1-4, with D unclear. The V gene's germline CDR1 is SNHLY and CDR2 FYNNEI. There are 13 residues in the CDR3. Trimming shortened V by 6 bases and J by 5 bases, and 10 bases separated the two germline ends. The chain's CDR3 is CASSRNLNEKLFF. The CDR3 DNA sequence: TGTGCCAGCAGCAGGAACCTGAATGAAAAACTGTTTTTT. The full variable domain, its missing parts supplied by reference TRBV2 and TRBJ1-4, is EPEVTQTPSHQVTQMGQEVILRCVPISNHLYFYWYRQILGQKVEFLVSFYNNEISEKSEIFDDQFSVERPDGSNFTLKIRSTKLEDSAMYFCASSRNLNEKLFFGSGTQLSVL.

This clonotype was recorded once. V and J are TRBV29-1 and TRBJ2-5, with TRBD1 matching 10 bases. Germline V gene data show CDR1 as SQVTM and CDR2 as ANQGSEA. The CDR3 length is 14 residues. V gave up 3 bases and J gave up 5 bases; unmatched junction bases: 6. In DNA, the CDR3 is TGCAGCGTTGACCCGACAGGGGGCCGGGAGACCCAGTACTTC. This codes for CSVDPTGGRETQYF.

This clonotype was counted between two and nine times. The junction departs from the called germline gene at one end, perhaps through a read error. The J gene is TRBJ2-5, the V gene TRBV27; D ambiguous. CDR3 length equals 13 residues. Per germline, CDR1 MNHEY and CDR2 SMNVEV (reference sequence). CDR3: CASSLSRQGTQYF. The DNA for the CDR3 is TGTGCCAGCAGTTTATCGAGGCAAGGGACCCAGTACTTC.

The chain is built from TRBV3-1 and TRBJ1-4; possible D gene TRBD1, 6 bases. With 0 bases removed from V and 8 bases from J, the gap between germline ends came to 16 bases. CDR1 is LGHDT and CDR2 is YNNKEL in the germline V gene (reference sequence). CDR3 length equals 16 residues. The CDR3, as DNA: TGTGCCAGCAGCCAAGACGCGTCAGGGGAGAGCGAAAAACTGTTTTTT. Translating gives CASSQDASGESEKLFF.

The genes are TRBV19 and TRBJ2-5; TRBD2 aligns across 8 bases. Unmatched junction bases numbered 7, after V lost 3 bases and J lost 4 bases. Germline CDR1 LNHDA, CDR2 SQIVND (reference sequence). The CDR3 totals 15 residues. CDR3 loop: CASSMGAGGRETQYF. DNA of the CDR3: TGTGCCAGTAGTATGGGCGCGGGGGGAAGAGAGACCCAGTACTTC.

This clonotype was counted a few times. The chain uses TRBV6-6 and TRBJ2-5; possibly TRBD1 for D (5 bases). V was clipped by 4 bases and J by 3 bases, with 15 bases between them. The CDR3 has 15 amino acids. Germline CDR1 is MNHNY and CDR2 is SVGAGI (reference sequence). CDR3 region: CASSSNILTEETQYF. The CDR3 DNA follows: TGTGCCAGCAGTTCTAATATATTGACAGAAGAGACCCAGTACTTC.

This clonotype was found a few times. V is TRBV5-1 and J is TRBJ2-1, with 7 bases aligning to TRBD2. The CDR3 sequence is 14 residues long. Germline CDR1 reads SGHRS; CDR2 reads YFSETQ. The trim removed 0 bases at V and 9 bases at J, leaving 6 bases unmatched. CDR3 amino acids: CASSLGPWGGEQFF. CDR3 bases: TGCGCCAGCAGCTTGGGCCCGTGGGGGGGTGAGCAGTTCTTC.

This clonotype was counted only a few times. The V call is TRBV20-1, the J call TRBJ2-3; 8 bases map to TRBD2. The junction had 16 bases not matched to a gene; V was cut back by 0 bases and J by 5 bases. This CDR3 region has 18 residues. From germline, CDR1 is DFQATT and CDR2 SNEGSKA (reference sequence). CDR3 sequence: CSAREWGSGGAFGDTQYF. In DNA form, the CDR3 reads TGCAGTGCTAGAGAATGGGGCTCGGGGGGGGCCTTCGGAGATACGCAGTATTTT.

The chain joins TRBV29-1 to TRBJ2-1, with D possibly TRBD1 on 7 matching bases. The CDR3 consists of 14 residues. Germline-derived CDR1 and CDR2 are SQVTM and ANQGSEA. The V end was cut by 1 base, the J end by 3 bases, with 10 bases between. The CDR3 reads CSVEGQGGYNEQFF. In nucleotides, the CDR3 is TGCAGCGTTGAAGGACAGGGAGGCTACAATGAGCAGTTCTTC.

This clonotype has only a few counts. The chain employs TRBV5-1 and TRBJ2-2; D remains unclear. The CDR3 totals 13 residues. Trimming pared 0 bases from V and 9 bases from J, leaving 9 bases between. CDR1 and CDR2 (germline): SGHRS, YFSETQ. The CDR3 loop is CASSLEGFRELFF. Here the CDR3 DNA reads TGCGCCAGCAGCTTGGAAGGATTCCGGGAGCTGTTTTTT.

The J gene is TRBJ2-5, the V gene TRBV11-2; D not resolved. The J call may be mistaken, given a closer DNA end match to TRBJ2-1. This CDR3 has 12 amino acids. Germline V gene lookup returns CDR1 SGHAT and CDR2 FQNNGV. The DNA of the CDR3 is TGTGCCAGCAGCGTTATCTGGAATGAGCAGTTCTTC. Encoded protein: CASSVIWNEQFF.